Presented here are 19 T cell receptor beta chains from one specimen sequenced in a study of T cell responses to AZD1222 COVID-19 vaccine. Measured with immunoSEQ multiplex PCR; TCRdb has only the in-frame clones, and not every one. The sample records some 160,000 clones, about 92% being singletons. The starting material was peripheral blood, obtained on day 0 of AZD1222 vaccination. The receptors were sampled from an adult in good health.

The rearrangement joins TRBV18 to TRBJ2-2; 7 bases are shared with TRBD1. Trimming took 3 bases from V and 11 from J; bases not matched to a gene: 6. This CDR3 is built from 13 residues. Germline lookup yields CDR1 KGHSH and CDR2 LQKENI. The CDR3 DNA sequence: TGTGCCAGCTCACCTTCACAGGGGAAAGAGCTGTTTTTT. It specifies CASSPSQGKELFF.

This clone has only one observation. V is TRBV28 and J is TRBJ1-1, with D possibly matching TRBD1 (5 bases). The length of the CDR3 is 12 residues. Per germline, CDR1 MDHEN and CDR2 SYDVKM. The CDR3 DNA follows: TGTGCTCTAAGGGGAGAAGGAACTGAAGCTTTCTTT. Translated: CALRGEGTEAFF.

This chain uses TRBV4-2 with TRBJ1-5; 9 bases match TRBD1. The CDR3 contains 17 residues. V shed 0 bases, J shed 2 bases, and the junction held 5 bases outside the gene matches. Germline V lookup: CDR1 LGHNA, CDR2 YNFKEQ. CDR3: CASSQDPGQGGNQPQHF. The DNA of the CDR3 is TGTGCCAGCAGCCAAGATCCGGGACAGGGTGGCAATCAGCCCCAGCATTTT.

The gene calls are TRBV9 and TRBJ2-5; perhaps TRBD1 as D (5 bases). This CDR3 region has 13 residues. V lost 3 bases and J 5 bases, leaving 11 bases between the germline ends. CDR1 is SGDLS, CDR2 YYNGEE, per germline. The CDR3 DNA follows: TGTGCCAGCAGCGGCAGGGATGTGGAGACCCAGTACTTC. Its protein is CASSGRDVETQYF.

This chain joins TRBV2 and TRBJ1-6; possibly TRBD1 for D (5 bases). V dropped 0 bases and J dropped 0 bases, with 9 bases sitting between them. CDR3 length: 17 residues. Germline loops: CDR1 SNHLY, CDR2 FYNNEI. Here the CDR3 reads CASSEAKGSSYNSPLHF. The DNA for the CDR3 is TGTGCCAGCAGTGAAGCAAAGGGGAGCTCCTATAATTCACCCCTCCACTTT.

The V gene is TRBV5-4, the J gene TRBJ2-7; D unresolved. Germline V gene data show CDR1 as SGHNT and CDR2 as YYREEE (reference sequence). This CDR3 comprises 14 residues. V gave up 2 bases and J gave up 2 bases, with 11 bases separating them. CDR3 DNA: TGTGCCAGCAGCTTTTCTTCGAAAACCTACGAGCAGTACTTC. Translation: CASSFSSKTYEQYF.

The gene calls are TRBV12-2 and TRBJ1-6. TRBV12-2 is reported as a pseudogene. This CDR3 region has 14 residues. The CDR3 is CASRSDLLNSPLHF. As DNA, the CDR3 is TGTGCAAGTCGCTCAGACCTCCTGAATTCACCCCTCCACTTT.

Turning to this clone: Other DNA sequences in the sample encode the same CDR3. The chain links TRBV5-6 to TRBJ1-1, with D perhaps matching TRBD1 (5 bases). This CDR3 spans 13 amino acids. Trimming stripped 4 bases from V and 1 base from J, with 8 bases between. CDR1 and CDR2 (germline): SGHDT, YYEEEE. Here the CDR3 reads CASSLGGNTEAFF. The CDR3 DNA reads TGTGCCAGCAGCCTGGGGGGGAACACTGAAGCTTTCTTT.

The chain couples TRBV28 to TRBJ1-2; no reliable D call. Germline V lookup: CDR1 MDHEN, CDR2 SYDVKM. The CDR3 consists of 12 residues. V shed 5 bases and J shed 7 bases, with 11 bases lying between them. The CDR3 DNA reads TGTGCCAGCAGTCCGCTAGTAGGTGGCTACACCTTC. Amino acid sequence: CASSPLVGGYTF.

The genes are TRBV28 and TRBJ1-1; D remains unclear. Between the trimmed V and J ends, which lost 3 bases and 8 bases, there was a span of 10 bases. The CDR3 extends over 12 amino acids. CDR1 MDHEN and CDR2 SYDVKM come from the germline V gene. The CDR3 region is CASSFRAVEAFF. CDR3 bases: TGTGCCAGCAGTTTTCGGGCGGTCGAAGCTTTCTTT.

The chain links TRBV30 to TRBJ2-7; tentatively, D is TRBD2 (6 bases). Trimming shortened V by 1 base and J by 2 bases, and 18 bases separated the two germline ends. The length of the CDR3 is 16 residues. Germline CDR1 and CDR2: GTSNPN and SVGIG (reference sequence). The CDR3 region has the DNA TGTGCCTGGAGTGACAAGCCGGGACTGACCACCTACGAGCAGTACTTC. This encodes CAWSDKPGLTTYEQYF.

The gene calls are TRBV7-9 and TRBJ1-2; 7 bases are shared with TRBD1. Germline V CDR1 and CDR2: SEHNR, FQNEAQ (reference sequence). After removal of 1 base from V and 4 bases from J, the junction contained 9 bases not matched to a gene. The CDR3 has 16 residues. The CDR3 nucleotides read TGTGCCAGCAGCTTAGTGTTGGGACAGCCCTTCTATGGCTACACCTTC. Encoded protein: CASSLVLGQPFYGYTF.

This chain links TRBV30 with TRBJ1-4; D uncertain. Germline CDR1 GTSNPN, CDR2 SVGIG (reference sequence). The CDR3 contains 12 residues. V lost 5 bases, J lost 8 bases, and 12 bases lay in between. In DNA, the CDR3 is TGTGCCTGGGGACGAGGTTGGGAAAAACTGTTTTTT. It codes for CAWGRGWEKLFF.

The V call is TRBV12-3 or TRBV12-4, the J call TRBJ2-7; the D gene is possibly TRBD1 (5 bases). The CDR3 runs to 11 residues. Trimming removed 4 bases from V and 9 bases from J, with 10 bases in between. CDR3 in amino acids: CASSWGSMQYF. As DNA, the CDR3 is TGTGCCAGCAGTTGGGGCTCGATGCAGTACTTC.

This clone has a single count. The chain uses TRBV5-4 and TRBJ2-7; maybe TRBD2 (5 bases). V lost 0 bases and J lost 3, with 16 bases in between. CDR1 and CDR2 (germline): SGHNT, YYREEE (reference sequence). The CDR3 has 16 residues. This CDR3 reads CASSLGLLSSGYEQYF. The CDR3 DNA reads as TGTGCCAGCAGCTTGGGGTTACTATCCAGCGGCTACGAGCAGTACTTC.

The gene calls are TRBV6-6 and TRBJ2-7; no reliable D call. Germline CDR1 and CDR2: MNHNY and SVGAGI (reference sequence). The V and J ends lost 9 bases and 0 bases respectively, with 15 bases between them. This CDR3 has 14 amino acids. The CDR3, as DNA: TGTGCCAGTGACTCGGACGGGTTCTCCTACGAGCAGTACTTC. It encodes CASDSDGFSYEQYF.

The chain recombines TRBV3-1 (or the pseudogene TRBV3-2) with TRBJ1-5; D is uncertain. Trimming stripped 1 base from V and 5 bases from J, with 6 bases between. There are 13 residues in the CDR3. CDR1 is LGHDT and CDR2 is YNNKEL in the germline V gene (reference sequence). The CDR3 sequence: CASSQALHQPQHF. The CDR3 nucleotides are TGTGCCAGCAGCCAAGCGCTCCATCAGCCCCAGCATTTT.

The chain is built from TRBV5-1 and TRBJ2-1; the match to TRBD2 covers 10 bases. The germline V gene has CDR1 SGHRS and CDR2 YFSETQ. Trimming removed 4 bases from V and 4 bases from J; junction bases left unmatched: 5. The CDR3 has 15 amino acids. CDR3 loop: CASSPSGGAYNEQFF. In DNA form, the CDR3 reads TGCGCCAGCAGCCCAAGCGGGGGGGCGTACAATGAGCAGTTCTTC.

This clone appeared once. The chain recombines TRBV9 with TRBJ2-2; D remains ambiguous. The germline CDR1 and CDR2 sequences are SGDLS and YYNGEE. The CDR3 extends over 11 amino acids. V was trimmed by 3 bases and J by 3 bases, leaving 0 bases between them. The CDR3 sequence: CASSDTGELFF. Written as DNA, the CDR3 is TGTGCCAGCAGCGACACCGGGGAGCTGTTTTTT.